These T cell receptor beta chains were read from a single sample in a study of OX40 agonist ivuxolimab in advanced cancers. Libraries were prepared by immunoSEQ multiplex PCR; TCRdb keeps only in-frame clonotypes and omits some of them. The sample includes tens of thousands of clones, 70% to 90% of them seen just once. The specimen was CD4+ or CD8+ T cells sorted from blood, collected in a trial of the OX40 agonist ivuxolimab. The receptor set was obtained from an adult with an advanced solid tumor such as melanoma, head and neck, liver or kidney cancer. Each CDR3 is given with its conserved first and last residue. The order of the fields is CDR3 length, J gene, V gene, D gene, clone size, CDR3 DNA, CDR3 protein. The D gene is left open where the match is weak. Clone sizes are given selectively: once, few, many, or a class where the clone is expanded.

14,TRBJ1-3,TRBV27,NA,NA,TGTGCCAGCAGCCCCGGGTATGAGGGAAACACCATATATTTT,CASSPGYEGNTIYF
15,TRBJ2-3,TRBV7-9,NA,NA,TGTGCCAGCAGCTTAGGGCAGACAACCACAGATACGCAGTATTTT,CASSLGQTTTDTQYF
13,TRBJ2-1,TRBV7-9,TRBD2,NA,TGTGCCAGCAGCCGAGGACTAGCCAATGAGCAGTTCTTC,CASSRGLANEQFF
15,TRBJ1-6,TRBV19,TRBD1,NA,TGTGCCAGTAGTGTTGGGACAGGGGGACGTTCACCCCTCCACTTT,CASSVGTGGRSPLHF
13,TRBJ1-1,TRBV5-1,NA,NA,TGCGCCAGCAGCTCATTAGACGGCACTGAAGCTTTCTTT,CASSSLDGTEAFF
15,TRBJ2-1,TRBV19,TRBD2,once,TGTGCCAGTAGTATTCAGCCGGGGGGTTTCAATGAGCAGTTCTTC,CASSIQPGGFNEQFF
15,TRBJ2-7,TRBV5-4,TRBD1,NA,TGTGCCAGCAGCTCCGCTACAGGGGGGAGATACGAGCAGTACTTC,CASSSATGGRYEQYF
15,TRBJ1-1,TRBV6-5,NA,NA,TGTGCCAGCACCAACACGTCCTTCTGGAGCACTGAAGCTTTCTTT,CASTNTSFWSTEAFF
13,TRBJ1-1,TRBV13,NA,NA,TGTGCCAGCAGCTGGGGTGTGAACACTGAAGCTTTCTTT,CASSWGVNTEAFF
15,TRBJ1-1,TRBV11-1,NA,NA,TGTGCCAGCAGCTTAGAAGACCACGGGGGCACTGAAGCTTTCTTT,CASSLEDHGGTEAFF
16,TRBJ2-7,TRBV5-4,NA,NA,TGTGCCAGCAGCCTTCAACACAGGGTGGGCTCCTACGAGCAGTACTTC,CASSLQHRVGSYEQYF
13,TRBJ1-1,TRBV6-1,NA,NA,TGTGCCAGCAGCCCGACAGAAAACACTGAAGCTTTCTTT,CASSPTENTEAFF
16,TRBJ2-1,TRBV29-1,TRBD1,NA,TGCAGCGTCGTCCCTCCGACAGGGGGCGTATGGAATGAGCAGTTCTTC,CSVVPPTGGVWNEQFF
14,TRBJ2-2,TRBV2,TRBD1,NA,TGTGCCAGGGGGGGACAGGAGAACACCGGGGAGCTGTTTTTT,CARGGQENTGELFF
14,TRBJ1-4,TRBV30,TRBD1,NA,TGTGCCTGGAGTGGGACAGGGGGTTTTGAAAAACTGTTTTTT,CAWSGTGGFEKLFF
13,TRBJ2-7,TRBV7-6,NA,few,TGTGCCAGCAGCTTAGGGCAGGACTACGAGCAGTACTTC,CASSLGQDYEQYF
14,TRBJ1-4,TRBV27,NA,NA,TGTGCCAGCAGTCTAGGGGGTCCCTACGAAAAACTGTTTTTT,CASSLGGPYEKLFF
12,TRBJ2-1,TRBV27,NA,NA,TGTGCCAGCAGTTTTGGAGGGGGGGAGCAGTTCTTC,CASSFGGGEQFF
15,TRBJ1-1,TRBV10-1,NA,once,TGCGCCAGCAGTGAGTCGACGGTTTGGCAGGGGGAAGCTTTCTTT,CASSESTVWQGEAFF
14,TRBJ2-1,TRBV5-4,TRBD1,NA,TGTGCCAGCAGCGGAACCGGGACAGAAAATGAGCAGTTCTTC,CASSGTGTENEQFF
12,TRBJ2-7,TRBV30,NA,once,TGTGCCTGGGGCCCCTCCGGAAACGAGCAGTACTTC,CAWGPSGNEQYF
15,TRBJ2-7,TRBV7-2,TRBD1,once,TGTGCCAGCAGCTTAGACAGGGGGAGATCCTACGAGCAGTACTTC,CASSLDRGRSYEQYF
15,TRBJ2-5,TRBV27,TRBD1,NA,TGTGCCAGCAGTTTCCAGGGGGAGACGCAAGAGACCCAGTACTTC,CASSFQGETQETQYF
15,TRBJ1-5,TRBV6-5,NA,NA,TGTGCCAGCAGCCCCCGGGGGGTTAGCAATCAGCCCCAGCATTTT,CASSPRGVSNQPQHF
16,TRBJ2-3,TRBV19,TRBD1,NA,TGTGCCAGTAGTATCACAGGGGGCGCGAGTCCAGATACGCAGTATTTT,CASSITGGASPDTQYF
15,TRBJ1-2,TRBV6-1,NA,NA,TGTGCCAGCAGTGAAGAGCTACAGGGAGCCTATGGCTACACCTTC,CASSEELQGAYGYTF
13,TRBJ1-2,TRBV19,TRBD1,NA,TGTGCCAGTAGTATCAGACAGGGCTGGGGCTACACCTTC,CASSIRQGWGYTF